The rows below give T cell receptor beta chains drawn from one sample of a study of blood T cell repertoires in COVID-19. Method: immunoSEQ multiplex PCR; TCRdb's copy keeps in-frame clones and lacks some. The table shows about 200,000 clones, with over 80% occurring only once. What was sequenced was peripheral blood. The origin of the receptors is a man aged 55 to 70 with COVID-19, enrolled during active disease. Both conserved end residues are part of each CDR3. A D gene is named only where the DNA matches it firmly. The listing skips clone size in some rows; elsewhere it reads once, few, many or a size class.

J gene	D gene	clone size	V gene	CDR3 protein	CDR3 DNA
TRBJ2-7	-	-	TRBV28	CASSLIFTGTYEQYF	TGTGCCAGCAGTTTGATCTTCACAGGGACGTACGAGCAGTACTTC
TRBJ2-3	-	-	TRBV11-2	CASSSDTYTQYF	TGTGCCAGCAGCTCGGACACCTATACGCAGTATTTT
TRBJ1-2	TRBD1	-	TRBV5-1	CASSTSRPGQASPGYGYTF	TGCGCCAGCAGCACCTCACGTCCGGGACAGGCCTCCCCCGGCTATGGCTACACCTTC
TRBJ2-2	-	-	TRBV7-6	CASSLLSNPNTGELFF	TGTGCCAGCAGCCTCCTTAGTAACCCAAACACCGGGGAGCTGTTTTTT
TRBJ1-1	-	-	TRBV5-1	CASSLELRGGTEAFF	TGCGCCAGCAGCTTAGAGCTCAGGGGAGGGACTGAAGCTTTCTTT
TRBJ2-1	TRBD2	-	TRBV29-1	CSVEVGGLHNEQFF	TGCAGCGTTGAAGTCGGGGGACTACACAATGAGCAGTTCTTC
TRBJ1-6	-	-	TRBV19	CASSIGKSSPLHF	TGTGCCAGTAGTATAGGAAAGAGTTCACCCCTCCACTTT
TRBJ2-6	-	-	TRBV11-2	CASSLVGATSGANVLTF	TGTGCCAGCAGTCTAGTTGGGGCAACCTCTGGGGCCAACGTCCTGACTTTC
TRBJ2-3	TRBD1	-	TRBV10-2	CASGNRGRTDTQYF	TGCGCCAGCGGGAACAGGGGGCGCACAGATACGCAGTATTTT
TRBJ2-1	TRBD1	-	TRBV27	CASIRQGSDEQFF	TGTGCCAGCATCAGACAGGGCTCTGATGAGCAGTTCTTC
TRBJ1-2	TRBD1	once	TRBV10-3	CAISAGDRGNYGYTF	TGTGCCATCAGTGCGGGGGACAGGGGGAACTATGGCTACACCTTC
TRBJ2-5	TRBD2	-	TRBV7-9	CASSRTGGETQYF	TGTGCCAGCAGCAGGACGGGGGGAGAGACCCAGTACTTC
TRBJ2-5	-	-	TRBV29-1	CSVGRAGETQYF	TGCAGCGTTGGGAGGGCCGGGGAGACCCAGTACTTC
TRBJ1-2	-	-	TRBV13	CASSLSGYGYTF	TGTGCCAGCAGCTTATCCGGCTATGGCTACACCTTC
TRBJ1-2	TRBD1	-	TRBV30	CAWSTAWGQHSNYGYTF	TGTGCCTGGAGCACTGCATGGGGACAGCATTCTAACTATGGCTACACCTTC
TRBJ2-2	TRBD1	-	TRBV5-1	CASSNRDRTYTGELFF	TGCGCCAGCAGCAACCGGGACAGGACCTACACCGGGGAGCTGTTTTTT
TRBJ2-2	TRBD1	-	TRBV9	CASSPRDRPNTGELFF	TGTGCCAGCAGCCCCCGGGACAGACCGAACACCGGGGAGCTGTTTTTT
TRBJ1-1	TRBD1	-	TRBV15	CATRASETGRTEAFF	TGTGCCACCAGAGCCTCTGAGACAGGGAGGACTGAAGCTTTCTTT
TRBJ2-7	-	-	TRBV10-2	CASSESQGRTYEQYF	TGCGCCAGCAGTGAGTCGCAAGGGAGGACCTACGAGCAGTACTTC
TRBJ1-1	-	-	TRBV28	CASSGTKRNTEAFF	TGTGCCAGCTCCGGGACAAAGAGGAACACTGAAGCTTTCTTT
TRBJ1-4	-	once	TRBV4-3	CASSQEGGSNEKLFF	TGCGCCAGCAGCCAAGAAGGGGGATCTAATGAAAAACTGTTTTTT
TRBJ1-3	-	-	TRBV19	CASMWQAFSGNTIYF	TGTGCCAGTATGTGGCAGGCCTTCTCTGGAAACACCATATATTTT
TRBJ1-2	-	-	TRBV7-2	CASSLALIQAGYGYTF	TGTGCCAGCAGCTTAGCGCTCATACAGGCTGGCTATGGCTACACCTTC
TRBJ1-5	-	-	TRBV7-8	CASSLGGGQPQHF	TGTGCCAGCAGCTTAGGGGGCGGCCAGCCCCAGCATTTT
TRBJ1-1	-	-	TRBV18	CASSPGTGNTEAFF	TGTGCCAGCTCACCAGGCACGGGGAACACTGAAGCTTTCTTT
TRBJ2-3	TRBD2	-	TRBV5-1	CASSGGLALRDTQYF	TGCGCCAGCAGCGGCGGACTAGCGCTCAGGGATACGCAGTATTTT
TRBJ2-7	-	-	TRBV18	CASSSVSGDVSGEQYF	TGTGCCAGCTCTTCCGTATCGGGAGATGTTAGCGGCGAGCAGTACTTC
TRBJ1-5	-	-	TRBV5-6	CASSSGVNNQPQHF	TGTGCCAGCAGCTCCGGGGTTAACAATCAGCCCCAGCATTTT
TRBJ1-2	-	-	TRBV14	CASSQGQSTNYGYTF	TGTGCCAGCAGCCAAGGACAGAGCACTAACTATGGCTACACCTTC
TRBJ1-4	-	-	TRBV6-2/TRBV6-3	CASSPRVLEEKLFF	TGTGCCAGCAGCCCACGGGTGTTGGAAGAAAAACTGTTTTTT
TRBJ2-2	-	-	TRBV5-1	CASSPYQVAYTGELFF	TGCGCCAGCAGCCCCTACCAGGTGGCCTACACCGGGGAGCTGTTTTTT
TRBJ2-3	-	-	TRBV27	CASSPSNTDTQYF	TGTGCCAGCAGTCCGAGTAACACAGATACGCAGTATTTT
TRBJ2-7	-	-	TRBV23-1	CASSQNFWPYEQYF	TGCGCCAGCAGTCAGAATTTTTGGCCCTACGAGCAGTACTTC
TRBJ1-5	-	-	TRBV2	CASRSQGSANQPQHF	TGTGCCAGCAGATCCCAGGGGTCCGCCAATCAGCCCCAGCATTTT
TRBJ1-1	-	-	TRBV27	CASSLSSPAGYTEAFF	TGTGCCAGCAGTTTATCGTCCCCGGCGGGGTACACTGAAGCTTTCTTT
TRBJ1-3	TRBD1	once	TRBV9	CASSFSTGFGNTIYF	TGTGCCAGCAGCTTCTCGACAGGGTTTGGAAACACCATATATTTT
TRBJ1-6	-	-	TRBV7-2	CASSLGGAYNSPLHF	TGTGCCAGCAGCTTAGGGGGAGCTTATAATTCACCCCTCCACTTT
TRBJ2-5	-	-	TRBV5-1	CASSWRGPGKETQYF	TGCGCCAGCAGCTGGCGTGGCCCGGGGAAAGAGACCCAGTACTTC
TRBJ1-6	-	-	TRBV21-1	CASSNDRGNSPLHF	TGTGCCAGCAGCAACGACAGGGGTAATTCACCCCTCCACTTT
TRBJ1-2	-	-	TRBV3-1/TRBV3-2	CASSQDLQDYGYTF	TGTGCCAGCAGCCAAGACTTACAGGACTATGGCTACACCTTC
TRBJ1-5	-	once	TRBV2	CASSATGFSNQPQHF	TGTGCCAGCAGTGCGACAGGCTTTAGCAATCAGCCCCAGCATTTT
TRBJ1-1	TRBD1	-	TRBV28	CASSLSNTGGDTEAFF	TGTGCCAGCAGTTTATCAAACACAGGGGGGGACACTGAAGCTTTCTTT
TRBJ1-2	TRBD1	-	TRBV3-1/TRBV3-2	CASSQGGGTGNYGYTF	TGTGCCAGCAGCCAAGGGGGGGGGACAGGGAACTATGGCTACACCTTC
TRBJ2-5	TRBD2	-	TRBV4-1	CASSQSLASGQETQYF	TGCGCCAGCAGCCAATCTCTTGCTAGCGGCCAAGAGACCCAGTACTTC
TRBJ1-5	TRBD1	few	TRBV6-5	CASSPDRVQPQHF	TGTGCCAGCAGTCCCGACAGGGTGCAGCCCCAGCATTTT
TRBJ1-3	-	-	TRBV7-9	CASSLRDTIYF	TGTGCCAGCAGCCTTCGGGACACCATATATTTT
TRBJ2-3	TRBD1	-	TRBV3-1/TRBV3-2	CASSQGQGVPDTQYF	TGTGCCAGCAGCCAAGGGCAGGGGGTACCAGATACGCAGTATTTT
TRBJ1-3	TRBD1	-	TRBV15	CATSPRDRVRNTIYF	TGTGCCACCAGCCCCCGGGACAGGGTTCGCAACACCATATATTTT
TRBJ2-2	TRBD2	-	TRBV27	CASSLSPSGTNTGELFF	TGTGCCAGCAGTTTATCCCCGAGCGGGACTAACACCGGGGAGCTGTTTTTT
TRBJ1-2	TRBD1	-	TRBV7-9	CASSSDRWHGYTF	TGTGCCAGCAGTTCGGACAGGTGGCATGGCTACACCTTC
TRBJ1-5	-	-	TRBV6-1	CASSEAWGGDQPQHF	TGTGCCAGCAGTGAAGCTTGGGGGGGAGATCAGCCCCAGCATTTT
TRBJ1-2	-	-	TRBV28	CASSPRTDYGYTF	TGTGCCAGCAGTCCCCGGACAGACTATGGCTACACCTTC
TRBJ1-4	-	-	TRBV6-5	CASGEWMVSEKLFF	TGTGCCAGCGGGGAGTGGATGGTTAGCGAAAAACTGTTTTTT
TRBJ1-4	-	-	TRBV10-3	CAISDSVFEKLFF	TGTGCCATCAGTGATTCCGTATTTGAAAAACTGTTTTTT
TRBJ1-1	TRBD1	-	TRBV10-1	CASSSGQGSFGVPAEAFF	TGCGCCAGCAGTTCGGGACAGGGGTCATTCGGAGTGCCGGCGGAAGCTTTCTTT
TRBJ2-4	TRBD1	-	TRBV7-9	CASSLPAWTGKNIQYF	TGTGCCAGCAGCCTACCTGCTTGGACAGGAAAAAACATTCAGTACTTC